The 17 T cell receptor beta chains presented below share a single source sample, sequenced in a study of T cell responses to AZD1222 COVID-19 vaccine. The protocol was immunoSEQ multiplex PCR, while the TCRdb copy is restricted to in-frame clones and leaves out a portion. The data show about 100,000 clones, around 90% seen once. Sequencing used peripheral blood, obtained on day 0 of AZD1222 vaccination. These receptors were collected from an adult in good health.

V usage is TRBV6-5 and J usage is TRBJ2-7; perhaps TRBD2 as D (7 bases). This CDR3 contains 15 residues. Deletions cut 6 bases from V and 3 bases from J, with 18 bases between. Germline values: CDR1 MNHEY, CDR2 SVGAGI. The CDR3 here is CASSQEGGAVYEQYF. The CDR3 bases are TGTGCCAGCAGCCAGGAAGGGGGGGCAGTCTACGAGCAGTACTTC.

This clone was detected only once. CDR3 DNA sequence: TGTGCCAGCAGCCTGCAGCCCGGGGAGCTGTTTTTT. Protein: CASSLQPGELFF. This sequence joins TRBV11-1 and TRBJ2-2; D unclear. The CDR3 spans 12 residues. Per germline, CDR1 SGHAT and CDR2 FQDESV (reference sequence). V was shortened by 5 bases and J by 6 bases, with 7 bases between the two germline ends.

The rearrangement links TRBV19 to TRBJ2-1, with D tentatively TRBD2 (6 bases). Germline V lookup: CDR1 LNHDA, CDR2 SQIVND (reference sequence). The germline V and J ends were trimmed by 6 bases and 0 bases, with 9 bases remaining between them. The CDR3 sequence is 14 residues long. The CDR3 coding sequence is TGTGCCAGTAGGCTGGAGGGCTCCTACAATGAGCAGTTCTTC. Protein product: CASRLEGSYNEQFF.

The rearrangement joins TRBV6-2 or TRBV6-3 to TRBJ2-3; 8 nucleotides agree with TRBD1. Germline V gene data show CDR1 as MNHEY and CDR2 as SVGEGT. Trimming removed 5 bases from V and 4 bases from J; junction bases left unmatched: 2. The CDR3 contains 13 residues. CDR3 region: CASSPTGADTQYF. In nucleotides, the CDR3 is TGTGCCAGCAGTCCGACAGGGGCAGATACGCAGTATTTT.

The chain is built from TRBV7-9 and TRBJ1-2; D is unresolved. Per germline, CDR1 SEHNR and CDR2 FQNEAQ (reference sequence). This CDR3 has 12 residues. Trimming stripped 3 bases from V and 8 bases from J, with 10 bases between. The CDR3, as DNA: TGTGCCAGCAGCTTTGTATTAGTCGGCTACACCTTC. This gives the protein CASSFVLVGYTF.

V usage is TRBV27 and J usage is TRBJ2-2; 15 nucleotides align to TRBD2. Germline CDR1 is MNHEY and CDR2 is SMNVEV (reference sequence). V lost 3 bases and J lost 0; bases outside the gene matches: 8. The CDR3 is made up of 20 amino acids. The CDR3 reads CASSLSPGLAGGPNTGELFF. CDR3 DNA: TGTGCCAGCAGTTTGTCCCCGGGACTAGCGGGAGGACCGAACACCGGGGAGCTGTTTTTT.

The chain joins TRBV5-8 to TRBJ2-6; D unclear. CDR3 length: 15 amino acids. Trimming removed 0 bases at V and 0 bases at J, with 4 bases between. CDR1 and CDR2 (germline): SGHTS, YDEGEE. Here the CDR3 reads CASSLGISGANVLTF. The DNA for the CDR3 is TGTGCCAGCAGCTTGGGAATCTCTGGGGCCAACGTCCTGACTTTC.

Here the CDR3 DNA reads TGTGCCAGCAGTTATCCCGGGACTAGCGGTGGATACGAGCAGTACTTC. Translating it yields CASSYPGTSGGYEQYF. This sequence joins TRBV6-2 or TRBV6-3 and TRBJ2-7; TRBD2 matches at 11 bases. There are 16 residues in the CDR3. The V segment lost 3 bases and the J segment 4 bases; nucleotides outside the gene matches: 8. Germline-derived CDR1 and CDR2 are MNHEY and SVGEGT.

J is TRBJ2-2 and V is TRBV4-3; D tentatively fits TRBD1 or TRBD2 (5 bases each). Germline CDR1 and CDR2: LGHNA and YSLEER. The CDR3 extends over 18 amino acids. V dropped 0 bases and J dropped 2 bases, with 16 bases sitting between them. Written as DNA, the CDR3 is TGCGCCAGCAGCCAAGATACAGGACTCACGTCAAACACCGGGGAGCTGTTTTTT. Amino acids: CASSQDTGLTSNTGELFF.

This rearrangement joins TRBV2 to TRBJ1-5; TRBD1 is a possible D gene (5 bases). CDR3 size: 14 residues. Germline CDR1 is SNHLY and CDR2 is FYNNEI. Trimming removed 7 bases from V and 3 bases from J, with 13 bases in between. CDR3 residues: CASTGQGFNQPQHF. As DNA, the CDR3 is TGTGCCAGCACCGGGCAGGGATTCAATCAGCCCCAGCATTTT.

The V gene is TRBV7-2, the J gene TRBJ1-1; 8 nucleotides align to TRBD1. Trimming at V came to 5 bases and at J to 10 bases, leaving 12 bases not matched to a gene. CDR1 SGHTA and CDR2 FQGNSA come from the germline V gene. CDR3 size: 14 residues. The CDR3 DNA reads as TGTGCCAGCAGCAAACTCGGACAGGGCTGGGGAGCTTTCTTT. Amino acids: CASSKLGQGWGAFF.

The J gene is TRBJ2-4, the V gene TRBV30, with D hard to call. V shed 3 bases and J shed 3 bases, with 12 bases lying between them. Per the germline V gene, CDR1 is GTSNPN and CDR2 is SVGIG (reference sequence). This CDR3 has 14 residues. The CDR3 bases are TGTGCCTGGAGCGCCTCGGTAGGCAAAAACATTCAGTACTTC. Its protein is CAWSASVGKNIQYF. The entire variable domain, with the rest obtained from reference TRBV30 and TRBJ2-4, is as follows: SQTIHQWPATLVQPVGSPLSLECTVEGTSNPNLYWYRQAAGRGLQLLFYSVGIGQISSEVPQNLSASRPQDRQFILSSKKLLLSDSGFYLCAWSASVGKNIQYFGAGTRLSVL.

The chain has TRBV6-2 or TRBV6-3 and TRBJ1-1; D possibly corresponds to TRBD1 (5 bases). Trimming removed 1 base from V and 4 bases from J, with 10 bases in between. Looked up from germline, CDR1 is MNHEY and CDR2 is SVGEGT. CDR3 size: 14 residues. CDR3 loop: CASSYYDRGTEAFF. Here the CDR3 DNA reads TGTGCCAGCAGTTACTACGACAGAGGCACTGAAGCTTTCTTT.

This chain connects TRBV6-4 to TRBJ2-3; perhaps D is TRBD1 or TRBD2 (5 bases each). The CDR3 loop spans 15 amino acids. The germline V and J ends were trimmed by 0 bases and 3 bases, with 10 bases remaining between them. The germline V gene has CDR1 MRHNA and CDR2 SNTAGT. Here the CDR3 reads CASSDSQGGTDTQYF. The CDR3 coding sequence is TGTGCCAGCAGTGACTCGCAGGGCGGGACAGATACGCAGTATTTT.

This rearrangement joins TRBV4-1 to TRBJ2-7; no clear D gene. This CDR3 has 15 residues. V dropped 0 bases and J dropped 4 bases, with 13 bases sitting between them. Germline V CDR1 and CDR2: MGHRA, YSYEKL. CDR3 loop: CASSQEGLAGYEQYF. CDR3 sequence (DNA): TGCGCCAGCAGCCAAGAGGGATTAGCCGGGTACGAGCAGTACTTC.

The CDR3 spells CAWSTGGTDTQYF. As DNA, the CDR3 is TGTGCCTGGAGTACAGGGGGCACAGATACGCAGTATTTT. The chain has TRBV30 and TRBJ2-3, with 7 bases that match TRBD1. J lost 1 base, V lost 2 bases, and 0 bases had no gene match. The CDR3 totals 13 residues. CDR1 and CDR2 (germline): GTSNPN, SVGIG (reference sequence).

V usage is TRBV28 and J usage is TRBJ2-5; 10 bases map to TRBD1. The CDR3 covers 15 residues. The V gene's germline CDR1 is MDHEN and CDR2 SYDVKM. V was clipped by 2 bases and J by 4 bases; unmatched bases: 4. In DNA form, the CDR3 reads TGTGCCAGCAGTTTACGGACAGGGGGTGGAGAGACCCAGTACTTC. It is translated as CASSLRTGGGETQYF.